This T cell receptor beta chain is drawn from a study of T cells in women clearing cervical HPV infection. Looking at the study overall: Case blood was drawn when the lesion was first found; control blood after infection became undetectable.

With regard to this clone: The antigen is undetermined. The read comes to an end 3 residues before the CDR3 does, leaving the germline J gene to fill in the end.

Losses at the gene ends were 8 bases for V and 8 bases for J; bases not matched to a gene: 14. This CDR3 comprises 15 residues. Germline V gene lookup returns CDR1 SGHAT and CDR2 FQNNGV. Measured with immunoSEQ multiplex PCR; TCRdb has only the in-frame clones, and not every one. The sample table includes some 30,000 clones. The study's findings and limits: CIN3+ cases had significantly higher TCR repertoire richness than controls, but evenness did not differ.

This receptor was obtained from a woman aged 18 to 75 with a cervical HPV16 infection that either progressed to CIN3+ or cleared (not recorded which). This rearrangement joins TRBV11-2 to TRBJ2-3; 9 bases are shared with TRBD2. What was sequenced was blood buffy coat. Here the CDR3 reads CASSTTRGGIGTQYF. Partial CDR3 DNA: TGTGCCAGCTCAACCACGCGGGGGGGTATCGGTACG. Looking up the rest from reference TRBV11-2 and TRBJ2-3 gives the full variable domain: EAGVAQSPRYKIIEKRQSVAFWCNPISGHATLYWYQQILGQGPKLLIQFQNNGVVDDSQLPKDRFSAERLKGVDSTLKIQPAKLEDSAVYLCASSTTRGGIGTQYFGPGTRLTVL.